The rows below give T cell receptor beta chains drawn from one sample of a study of OX40 agonist ivuxolimab in advanced cancers. Clones were read by immunoSEQ multiplex PCR, and TCRdb kept only the in-frame ones, dropping some. The repertoire has about 81,000 clones, more than 75% of them found once; the top ten carry 0.4% to 0.6%. The sequences come from CD4+ or CD8+ T cells sorted from blood, collected in a trial of the OX40 agonist ivuxolimab. These receptor sequences come from an adult with an advanced solid tumor such as melanoma, head and neck, liver or kidney cancer. The CDR3 runs from the conserved cysteine through the conserved F or W.

V	J	CDR3
TRBV7-3	TRBJ1-2	CASSLDAAGLYGYTF
TRBV7-9	TRBJ1-2	CASGVGTGGYTF
TRBV28	TRBJ2-5	CASTEGRETQYF
TRBV5-5	TRBJ2-3	CASSLNPVVQYF
TRBV5-1	TRBJ1-1	CASSSGTENTEAFF
TRBV14	TRBJ2-3	CASSTGLAGGPDTQYF
TRBV18	TRBJ1-1	CASSPGQTEAFF
TRBV18	TRBJ2-5	CASSPGLFDETQYF
TRBV6-5	TRBJ1-2	CASRLTGDYGYTF
TRBV29-1	TRBJ2-3	CSVNLLAADTQYF
TRBV11-2	TRBJ1-4	CASSPGLNNEKLFF
TRBV7-3	TRBJ2-1	CASSQGILAGGDNEQFF
TRBV28	TRBJ2-7	CASSLRDRGYEQYF
TRBV29-1	TRBJ2-2	CSVAGDLTGELFF
TRBV6-1	TRBJ1-5	CASSRDRDSNQPQHF
TRBV7-9	TRBJ2-1	CASTLGVGGPDNEQFF
TRBV7-9	TRBJ2-7	CASSSRSGRSEQYF
TRBV5-4	TRBJ2-3	CASSFRLAGATDTQYF
TRBV7-2	TRBJ1-4	CASSGAGGPNEKLFF
TRBV4-1	TRBJ1-4	CASSLTGTGASNEKLFF
TRBV28	TRBJ1-6	CASRDHNGVDSPLHF
TRBV28	TRBJ2-1	CASSLKGYNEQFF
TRBV7-2	TRBJ1-1	CASSGSTGGATEAFF
TRBV6-1	TRBJ2-7	CASSEEIRGESYEQYF
TRBV7-2	TRBJ1-6	CASSLDPASPLHF
TRBV7-2	TRBJ1-1	CASSLRGALTEAFF
TRBV6-1	TRBJ2-2	CASSLTGVVTGELFF
TRBV28	TRBJ1-2	CASGTDRGYTF
TRBV7-3	TRBJ2-1	CASSLEASSYNEQFF
TRBV5-4	TRBJ2-7	CASSLGTAMGYEQYF
TRBV19	TRBJ1-1	CASNPRENTEAFF
TRBV2	TRBJ1-1	CASSERVMNTEAFF
TRBV12-5	TRBJ1-5	CASGLTADQPQHF
TRBV7-2	TRBJ2-7	CASSLHQGYEQYF
TRBV21-1	TRBJ1-4	CASSKVSGPTTNEKLFF
TRBV7-3	TRBJ2-1	CASRLTGTDYNEQFF